The following is a T cell receptor beta chain sequence with its context. Its antigen remains unidentified. No quality values exist for individual bases; no much larger clone is one base distant. Using the deep immunoSEQ assay, TCR CDR3 regions were amplified from genomic DNA by multiplex PCR. Extracted genomic DNA from each cell subset was spread evenly across all wells of several immunoSEQ 96-well plates, with each plate serving as a replicate. For unsorted PBMC, approximately 0.3 ug of genomic DNA, equivalent to about 32,000 T cell genomes, went into each replicate PCR. Unsorted PBMC genomic DNA was sequenced across ten immunoSEQ deep assay plates. Purified libraries were quantified with a Qubit 3.0 fluorometer, sized on a Bioanalyzer 2100, and re-quantified with the KAPA Library Quantification kit. Each immunoSEQ 96-well plate was sequenced on its own single-read 150-cycle Illumina NextSeq 550 flow cell. On the study's bioinformatics: Because only junctional sequences without quality scores were contained in the immunoSEQ output, filtering matching that applied to full-length reads could not be performed. To assign V/J genes and CDR3, sequences were annotated against IMGT germline references using PyIR, a Python wrapper for IgBLAST v1.9. Any read was removed if the V/J assignment was weak (E-value above 1e-6), the CDR3 was missing, or the read contained stop codons, out-of-frame junctions, or ambiguous translated residues. A V3J clonotype was defined by an identical inferred V gene, J gene, and CDR3 amino acid sequence. The percentage overlap between two repertoires was calculated by dividing the number of shared unique clonotypes by the size of the smaller repertoire. Repertoire richness was assessed with RTK rarefaction, the Chao1 estimator, and Recon v2.1 estimates of unobserved clonotypes. As stored in TCRdb, this immuneACCESS dataset retains in-frame rearrangements with V and J assigned. A fraction of the clones does not appear; measured against another copy, unresolved V genes explain less than half of the discrepancy, and the remainder lacks a known reason. That table furnishes V, J and clone size, whereas the DNA furnished D and trimming. This sample is represented by hundreds of thousands of clones; roughly three quarters of them were singletons. Around 14% of the sample is taken by the ten largest.

The CDR3 covers 13 residues, taking in both the cysteine and the phenylalanine. Kept here is only the CDR3 DNA, which spans 39 bases and is read in frame from base 1. V sheds 6 bases and J sheds 9 bases, leaving 15 bases between their ends. Per the germline V gene, SNHLY is the CDR1 and FYNNEI is the CDR2. These data come from a study of shared clonotypes between healthy human individuals (dated by TCRdb to 2019 to 2021). With regard to the full study: The cohort included a few men and two women between 18 and 49 years of age. To estimate repertoire size and how much clonotypes are shared between individuals, the study performed deep sequencing of blood TCR repertoires from a few healthy adults. Each donor's leukapheresis produced roughly between roughly 0.85 and 9.5 billion PBMCs. To increase sequencing depth and limit assay-specific biases, TCR repertoire library preparation and sequencing were carried out by different laboratories using diverse techniques. The full study reports these points: Based on pairwise subsampling, the degree of clonotype sharing among donors was expected to be affected by sequencing depth. Sampling was restricted to blood, and TCR repertoires in tissues likely differ from the TCR repertoires found in blood. The small number of donors limited the genetic and exposure-history diversity represented.

The donors were healthy, HIV-negative adults who had no recently reported acute infections or vaccinations. Only Caucasian adults living in Nashville, Tennessee, USA were represented among the donors. In the unsorted samples, 90 million to 100 million PBMCs were counted, and genomic DNA was extracted using the QIAamp DNA Blood Mini kit. Blood was obtained by leukapheresis, after which PBMCs were separated by Ficoll-Histopaque density gradient centrifugation and cryopreserved in liquid nitrogen vapor phase. This sequence was found in a woman between 35 and 50 years old in good health. Some clones in this sample may be carry-over from other donors' samples. The sequencing input was PBMCs. The chain couples TRBV2 to TRBJ2-4; TRBD2 could be the D gene, as 5 bases match. CDR3 loop: CASSGLSEGIQYF. The DNA sequence is given as TGTGCCAGCAGCGGCCTCTCAGAGGGCATTCAGTACTTC.